Presented here are 3 T cell receptor beta chains from one specimen sequenced in a study of CD4 T cells in relation to SARS-CoV-2 and coronaviruses. No antigen is known for these receptors. TCRdb's copy holds only in-frame clones and misses some; the assay was immunoSEQ multiplex PCR. The data hold around 30,000 clones, with over 60% observed a single time. Sequencing was done on a sample of memory CD4+ T cells from PBMCs, cultured in vitro. These receptor sequences come from an adult with COVID-19.

V is TRBV5-1 and J is TRBJ2-1; TRBD2 aligns across 7 bases. The CDR3 length is 14 residues. J was trimmed by 8 bases and V by 5 bases; bases with no gene match: 10. The germline gives CDR1 SGHRS, CDR2 YFSETQ. CDR3 nucleotides: TGCGCCAGCAGAATTTGGACTAGTACTTATGAGCAGTTCTTC. This gives the protein CASRIWTSTYEQFF.

The rearrangement links TRBV7-2 to TRBJ1-2; no clear D. In germline, CDR1 is SGHTA, CDR2 FQGNSA. The V and J ends lost 2 bases and 4 bases respectively, with 11 bases between them. CDR3 length: 14 residues. This chain's CDR3 is CASSLRLEGYGYTF. As DNA, the CDR3 is TGTGCCAGCAGCTTAAGACTGGAAGGCTATGGCTACACCTTC.

V gene TRBV5-4 combines with J gene TRBJ2-2, with 11 bases matching TRBD2. The CDR3 has 16 residues. Trimming cost V 1 base and J 4 bases; bases outside gene matches: 3. CDR1 is SGHNT, CDR2 YYREEE, per germline (reference sequence). This CDR3 reads CASSLLAGGPTGELFF. In DNA, the CDR3 is TGTGCCAGCAGCTTGCTAGCGGGAGGACCCACCGGGGAGCTGTTTTTT.